This T cell receptor beta chain was profiled in a study of blood T cell repertoires in COVID-19. Study-level background: From T cells, B-cell-depleted T cells, or PBMCs came the material, which was cDNA or gDNA.

Measured with immunoSEQ multiplex PCR; TCRdb has only the in-frame clones, and not every one. The repertoire consists of a few hundred thousand clones, with around 85% occurring once and the leading ten covering approximately 2%. CDR1 and CDR2 (germline): PRHDT, FYEKMQ (reference sequence). V shed 5 bases and J shed 4 bases, with 16 bases lying between them. The CDR3 loop spans 15 amino acids. The chain employs TRBV13 and TRBJ2-3, with a tentative D call TRBD2 (6 bases). The sequencing input was peripheral blood. This clonotype originated in a woman aged 25 to 39 who had recovered from COVID-19. CDR3 sequence reads: CASSVELGGADTQYF. CDR3 in DNA: TGTGCCAGCAGCGTGGAATTGGGGGGAGCAGATACGCAGTATTTT.